Listed below are T cell receptor beta chains from one sample, sequenced in a study of GPR56 and killer-like receptors on CD4 memory cells. TCRdb re-analyzed the reads; it lists each CDR3 protein once, without DNA. The repertoire shows 950 to 1,000 distinct CDR3 sequences; the top ten hold less than 20%. Material for sequencing was memory CD4+ T cells from blood. The origin of the receptors is a human donor in good health. Each CDR3 is given with its conserved first and last residue. Expanded clones are given a class, and other clones once, few, many or no size at all.

TRBV7-3,TRBJ2-1,medium-sized,CASSLTPGAGSNEQFF
TRBV6-1,TRBJ2-2,.,CASWSGLAGDLTGELFF
TRBV20-1,TRBJ2-1,medium-sized,CSARDRTRTSGLYNEQFF
TRBV18,TRBJ2-7,medium-sized,CASSPQSGPYEQYF
TRBV6-6,TRBJ2-1,hyperexpanded,CASSDGGTYNEQFF
TRBV30,TRBJ1-5,medium-sized,CAWSVRGGNQPQHF
TRBV9,TRBJ2-1,medium-sized,CASSVGDSRYNEQFF
TRBV25-1,TRBJ2-1,.,CASSEPTGTKNNEQFF
TRBV25-1,TRBJ1-5,.,CASSGRQGQSVSNQPQHF
TRBV2,TRBJ2-3,.,CASSEVARGRNTQYF
TRBV7-2,TRBJ1-2,medium-sized,CASSVSRYSYTF
TRBV6-1,TRBJ2-3,.,CASSELLAGTDTQYF
TRBV12-3/TRBV12-4,TRBJ2-7,.,CASTYGTGSYEQYF
TRBV6-1,TRBJ2-6,.,CAIDGGGAGANVLTF
TRBV6-1,TRBJ1-2,large,CASLGQAPQAWYGYTF
TRBV5-5,TRBJ1-1,.,CASSFSASSNTEAFF
TRBV6-5,TRBJ1-6,medium-sized,CASRLRTPSPSSYNSPLHF
TRBV30,TRBJ2-1,medium-sized,CAWSVRIRGEQFF
TRBV28,TRBJ1-2,large,CASSPDRGPGGYTF
TRBV9,TRBJ2-3,.,CASSVEGGLWADTQYF
TRBV20-1,TRBJ2-1,medium-sized,CSAYRDRENEQFF
TRBV9,TRBJ2-3,medium-sized,CASSGTSGRADTQYF
TRBV5-1,TRBJ1-1,.,CASSLDPRGLNTEAFF